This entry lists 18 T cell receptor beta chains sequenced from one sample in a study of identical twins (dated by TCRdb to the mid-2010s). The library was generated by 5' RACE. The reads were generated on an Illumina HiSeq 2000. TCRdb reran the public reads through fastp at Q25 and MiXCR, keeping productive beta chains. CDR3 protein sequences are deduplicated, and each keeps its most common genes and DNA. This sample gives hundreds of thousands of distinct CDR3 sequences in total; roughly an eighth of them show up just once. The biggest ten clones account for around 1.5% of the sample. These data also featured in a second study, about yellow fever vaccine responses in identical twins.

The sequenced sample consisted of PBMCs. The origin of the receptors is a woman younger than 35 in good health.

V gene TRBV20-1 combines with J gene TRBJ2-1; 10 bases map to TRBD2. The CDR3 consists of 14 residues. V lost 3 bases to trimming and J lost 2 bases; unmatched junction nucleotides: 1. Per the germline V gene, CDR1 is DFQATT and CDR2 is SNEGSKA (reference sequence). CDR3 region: CSARSGRAYNEQFF. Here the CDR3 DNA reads TGCAGTGCTAGGAGCGGGAGGGCCTACAATGAGCAGTTCTTC.

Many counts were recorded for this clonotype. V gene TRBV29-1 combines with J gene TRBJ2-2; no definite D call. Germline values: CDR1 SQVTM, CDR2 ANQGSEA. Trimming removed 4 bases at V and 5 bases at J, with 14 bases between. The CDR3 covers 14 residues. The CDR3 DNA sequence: TGCAGCGTTGTAGTTCAACAACCTACCGGGGAGCTGTTTTTT. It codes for CSVVVQQPTGELFF.

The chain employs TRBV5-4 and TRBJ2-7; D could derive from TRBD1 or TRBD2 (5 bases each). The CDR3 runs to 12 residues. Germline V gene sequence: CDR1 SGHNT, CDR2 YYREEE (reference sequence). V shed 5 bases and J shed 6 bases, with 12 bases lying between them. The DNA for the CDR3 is TGTGCCAGCAGTTCCGGGACCAGCGAGCAGTACTTC. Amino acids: CASSSGTSEQYF.

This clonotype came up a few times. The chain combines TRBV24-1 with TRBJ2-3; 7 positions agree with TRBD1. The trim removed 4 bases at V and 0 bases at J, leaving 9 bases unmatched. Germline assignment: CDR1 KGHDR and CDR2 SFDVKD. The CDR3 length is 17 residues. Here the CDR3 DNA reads TGTGCCACCAGTGAAAAGACAGGGACGGGTAGCACAGATACGCAGTATTTT. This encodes CATSEKTGTGSTDTQYF.

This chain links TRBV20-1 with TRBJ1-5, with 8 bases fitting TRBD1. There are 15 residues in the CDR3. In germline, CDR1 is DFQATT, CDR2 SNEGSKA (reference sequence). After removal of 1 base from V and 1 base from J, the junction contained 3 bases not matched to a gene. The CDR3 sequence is CSARGQGISNQPQHF. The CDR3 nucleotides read TGCAGTGCTAGAGGACAGGGGATAAGCAATCAGCCCCAGCATTTT.

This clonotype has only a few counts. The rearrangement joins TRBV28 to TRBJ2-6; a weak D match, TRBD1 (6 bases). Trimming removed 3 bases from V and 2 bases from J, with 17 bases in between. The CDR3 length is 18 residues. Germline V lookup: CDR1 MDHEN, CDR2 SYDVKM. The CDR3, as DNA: TGTGCCAGCAGTTTGTTTCAATTAACAGGGCCTGGGGCCAACGTCCTGACTTTC. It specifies CASSLFQLTGPGANVLTF.

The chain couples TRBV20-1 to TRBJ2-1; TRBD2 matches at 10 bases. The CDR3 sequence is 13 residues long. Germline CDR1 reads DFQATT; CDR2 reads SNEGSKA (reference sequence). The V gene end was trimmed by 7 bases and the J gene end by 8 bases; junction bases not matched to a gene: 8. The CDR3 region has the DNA TGCAGTGGATGGAGCGGGAGGGCCGATGAGCAGTTCTTC. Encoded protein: CSGWSGRADEQFF.

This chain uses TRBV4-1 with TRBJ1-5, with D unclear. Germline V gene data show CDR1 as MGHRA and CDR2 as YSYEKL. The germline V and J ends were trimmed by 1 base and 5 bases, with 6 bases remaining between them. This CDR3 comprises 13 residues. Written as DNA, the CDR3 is TGCGCCAGCAGCCAAGTCGGGGATCAGCCCCAGCATTTT. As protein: CASSQVGDQPQHF.

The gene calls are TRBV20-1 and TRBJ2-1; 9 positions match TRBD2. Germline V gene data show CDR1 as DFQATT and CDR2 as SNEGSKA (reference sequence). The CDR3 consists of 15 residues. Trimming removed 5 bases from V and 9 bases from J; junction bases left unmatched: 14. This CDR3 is CSAGPLAGGQFEQFF. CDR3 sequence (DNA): TGCAGTGCTGGTCCCCTCGCGGGAGGGCAATTTGAGCAGTTCTTC.

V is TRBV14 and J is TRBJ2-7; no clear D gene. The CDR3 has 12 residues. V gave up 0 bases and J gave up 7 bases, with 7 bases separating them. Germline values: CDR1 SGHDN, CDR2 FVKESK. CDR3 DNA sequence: TGTGCCAGCAGCCAAGAAGTTGGGGAGCAGTACTTC. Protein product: CASSQEVGEQYF.

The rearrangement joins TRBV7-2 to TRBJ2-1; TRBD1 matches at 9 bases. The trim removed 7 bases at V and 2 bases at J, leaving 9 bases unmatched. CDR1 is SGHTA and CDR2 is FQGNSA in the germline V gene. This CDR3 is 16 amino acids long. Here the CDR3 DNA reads TGTGCCAGCAACCTACAGGGGACAGGGACCTACAATGAGCAGTTCTTC. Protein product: CASNLQGTGTYNEQFF.

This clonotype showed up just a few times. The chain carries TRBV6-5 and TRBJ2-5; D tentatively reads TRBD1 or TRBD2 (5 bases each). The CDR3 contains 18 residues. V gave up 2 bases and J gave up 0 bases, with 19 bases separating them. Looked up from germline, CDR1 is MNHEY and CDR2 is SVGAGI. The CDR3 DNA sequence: TGTGCCAGCAGTTACGGTCAGGGAGTACTATCGTACCAAGAGACCCAGTACTTC. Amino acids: CASSYGQGVLSYQETQYF.

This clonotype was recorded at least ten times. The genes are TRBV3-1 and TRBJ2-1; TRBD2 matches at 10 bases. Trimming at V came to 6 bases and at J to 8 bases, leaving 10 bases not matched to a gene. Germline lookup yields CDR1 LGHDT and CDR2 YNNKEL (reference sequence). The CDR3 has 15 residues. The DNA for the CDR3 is TGTGCCAGCAGAAAAGGGGTAGCGGGAGGCTATGAGCAGTTCTTC. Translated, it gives CASRKGVAGGYEQFF.

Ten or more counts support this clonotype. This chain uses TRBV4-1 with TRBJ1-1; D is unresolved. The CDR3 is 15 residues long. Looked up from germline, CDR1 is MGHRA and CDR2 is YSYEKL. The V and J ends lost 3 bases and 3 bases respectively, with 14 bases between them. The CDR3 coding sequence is TGCGCCAGCAGCCAGGAAGAGTCGACTTACACTGAAGCTTTCTTT. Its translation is CASSQEESTYTEAFF.

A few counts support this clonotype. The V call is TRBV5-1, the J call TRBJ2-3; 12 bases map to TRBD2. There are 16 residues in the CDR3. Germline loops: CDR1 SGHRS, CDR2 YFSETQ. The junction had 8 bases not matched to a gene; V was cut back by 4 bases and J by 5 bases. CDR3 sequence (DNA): TGCGCCAGCAGCCCGAGGACTAGCGGGGATAGAGATACGCAGTATTTT. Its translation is CASSPRTSGDRDTQYF.

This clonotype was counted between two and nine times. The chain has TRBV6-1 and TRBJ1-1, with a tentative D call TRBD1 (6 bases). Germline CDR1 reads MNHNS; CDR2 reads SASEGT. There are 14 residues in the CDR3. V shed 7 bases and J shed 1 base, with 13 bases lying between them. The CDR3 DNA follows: TGTGCCAGCACCGTAATACAGGGGAACACTGAAGCTTTCTTT. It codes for CASTVIQGNTEAFF.

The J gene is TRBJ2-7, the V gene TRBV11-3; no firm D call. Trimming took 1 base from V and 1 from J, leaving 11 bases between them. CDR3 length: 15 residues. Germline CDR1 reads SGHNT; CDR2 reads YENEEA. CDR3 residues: CASSLAPVGSYEQYF. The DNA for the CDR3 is TGTGCCAGCAGCTTAGCTCCGGTGGGTTCCTACGAGCAGTACTTC.

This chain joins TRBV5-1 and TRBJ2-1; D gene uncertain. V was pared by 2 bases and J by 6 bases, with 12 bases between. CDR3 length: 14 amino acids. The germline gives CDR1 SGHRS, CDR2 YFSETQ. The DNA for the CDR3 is TGCGCCAGCAGCTTCTCGACCTCCATCAATGAGCAGTTCTTC. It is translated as CASSFSTSINEQFF.